The source of this TCR beta chain is a study of blood T cell repertoires in COVID-19. Study-level background: Samples representing acute and convalescent COVID-19 were sourced from the United States, Italy and Spain. In each case, the material was cDNA or gDNA derived from T cells, B-cell-depleted T cells, or PBMCs.

This clone was picked up a small number of times. Original analysis: Using reference gene primer amplification, nucleated cell counts were estimated. The repertoire was sequenced with immunoSEQ multiplex PCR; TCRdb's copy has only in-frame clones and lacks some. V, J and clone size derive from that table, while D and trimming were established from the DNA sequence. The table shows 200,000 to 300,000 clones, with approximately 88% occurring only once. Sequencing was carried out using peripheral blood. The sequence was collected from a man aged 40-49 years with acute or convalescent COVID-19.

Here the CDR3 DNA reads TGCAGTGCTAGCCCCCGGACAAAAGCTTTCTTT. Protein: CSASPRTKAFF. The V call is TRBV20-1, the J call TRBJ1-1; weak D call: TRBD1 (5 bases). CDR1 is DFQATT, CDR2 SNEGSKA, per germline (reference sequence). There are 11 residues in the CDR3. Trimming took off 3 bases at V and 9 bases at J, with 11 bases between the two ends.